This T cell receptor (beta chain) came from a study of shared clonotypes between healthy human individuals. Notes on the study in general: Clonotype sharing across donors was expected to vary with sequencing depth. Limitation of the genetic and exposure-history diversity represented came from the few donors. Although depth was large, rarefaction showed that sequencing of the sorted subsets was incomplete.

Positive CCR7 selection of CD45RO-negative cells yielded the naive CD8 cells, and terminally differentiated effector memory CD45RA+ cells were excluded. Healthy adults negative for HIV, lacking recent acute infections or vaccinations, served as donors. The table came from immunoSEQ multiplex PCR; TCRdb's copy has only in-frame clones and leaves some out. The data show some 2.1 million clones, with roughly 95% seen just once and 1.5% to 2% held by the top ten. CDR1 SEHNR and CDR2 FQNEAQ come from the germline V gene (reference sequence). V lost 2 bases and J lost 2, with 11 bases in between. The CDR3 extends over 15 amino acids. In regard to this clone: Its antigen is still unknown.

The J gene is TRBJ2-3, the V gene TRBV7-9; D is unresolved. This clonotype was obtained from a man between 18 and 29 years old in good health. Some clones in this sample may be carry-over from other donors' samples. The sample comprised naive CD8+ T cells from PBMCs. CDR3 nucleotide sequence: TGTGCCAGCAGCTTACCCCATAAGTTCACAGATACGCAGTATTTT. Its protein product is CASSLPHKFTDTQYF.